The 20 T cell receptor beta chains reported below all come from one sample, sequenced in a study of CD8 T cells in ankylosing spondylitis. The antigens these receptors bind are not known. Points from the study as a whole: About 8 highly homologous variants made up a TCR beta motif, and this motif appeared characteristic of ankylosing spondylitis blood.

TCRdb processed the 5' RACE reads anew with MiXCR; each CDR3 protein has one entry. The table has fewer than 750,000 distinct CDR3 sequences, roughly 20% seen once; the top ten hold about 19%. Specimen: blood, either unsorted or a sorted T cell fraction (not recorded which). All receptors derive from a male donor with ankylosing spondylitis.

The V and J genes are TRBV12-3 or TRBV12-4 and TRBJ2-1, with D possibly being TRBD1 or TRBD2 (5 bases each). V was shortened by 10 bases and J by 10 bases, with 17 bases between the two germline ends. The CDR3 runs to 12 residues. DNA of the CDR3: TGTGCCACCTCGAATGGGGGATGGGAGCAGTTCTTC. Its translation is CATSNGGWEQFF.

This sequence joins TRBV6-1 and TRBJ2-5; D call uncertain. The germline gives CDR1 MNHNS, CDR2 SASEGT. V lost 4 bases, J lost 3 bases, and 15 bases lay in between. This CDR3 contains 15 residues. The CDR3 DNA follows: TGTGCCAGCAGTGTGGAAGGGTCAGGAGAAGAGACCCAGTACTTC. Its protein is CASSVEGSGEETQYF.

The chain is built from TRBV12-3 or TRBV12-4 and TRBJ2-5; possible D gene TRBD1, 6 bases. There are 15 residues in the CDR3. V was pared by 5 bases and J by 5 bases, with 18 bases between. In DNA form, the CDR3 reads TGTGCCAGCAGTCTGAAGGGGGTCGTATGGGAGACCCAGTACTTC. It specifies CASSLKGVVWETQYF.

This clonotype has ten or more counts. CDR3 loop: CSVRAGWVGEQFF. DNA for the CDR3: TGCAGCGTTAGGGCAGGCTGGGTGGGTGAGCAGTTCTTC. This chain connects TRBV29-1 to TRBJ2-1, with no clear D. The V end lost 5 bases, the J end lost 9 bases, and 17 bases lay between the germline ends. The CDR3 totals 13 residues. CDR1 is SQVTM, CDR2 ANQGSEA, per germline.

The rearrangement links TRBV10-3 to TRBJ2-3; a possible D gene is TRBD1 (5 bases). CDR3 length: 16 amino acids. Germline V gene sequence: CDR1 ENHRY, CDR2 SYGVKD. The V and J ends lost 6 bases and 3 bases respectively, with 19 bases between them. Written as DNA, the CDR3 is TGTGCCATCAGCGCTTACGGGCAGGGCGTTACAGATACGCAGTATTTT. It yields the protein CAISAYGQGVTDTQYF.

The CDR3 loop reads CASSLAVDRSYNEQFF. CDR3 bases: TGCGCCAGCAGCTTGGCCGTGGACAGGAGCTACAATGAGCAGTTCTTC. V usage is TRBV5-1 and J usage is TRBJ2-1; the match to TRBD1 covers 7 bases. V shed 0 bases, J shed 3 bases, and the junction held 6 bases outside the gene matches. Germline V gives CDR1 SGHRS, CDR2 YFSETQ. The CDR3 spans 16 residues.

This clonotype was observed a handful of times. The chain carries TRBV29-1 and TRBJ1-2, with TRBD1 matching 9 bases. This CDR3 has 12 residues. V trimming: 6 bases; J trimming: 10 bases; junction bases outside the gene matches: 9. Germline V lookup: CDR1 SQVTM, CDR2 ANQGSEA. CDR3 DNA: TGCAGCGTCGCACAGGGGGCCCCCGACTACACCTTC. Translating gives CSVAQGAPDYTF.

The sample holds many counts of this clonotype. The chain recombines TRBV3-1 with TRBJ2-7; maybe TRBD1 (5 bases). Germline assignment: CDR1 LGHDT and CDR2 YNNKEL (reference sequence). With 2 bases removed from V and 11 bases from J, the gap between germline ends came to 10 bases. This CDR3 spans 11 amino acids. CDR3 sequence: CASSQMTEKYF. CDR3 coding DNA: TGTGCCAGCAGCCAAATGACAGAAAAGTACTTC.

This clonotype was counted only a few times. This chain uses TRBV5-1 with TRBJ1-6, with unresolved D. This CDR3 spans 14 amino acids. V lost 3 bases, J lost 7 bases, and 11 bases lay in between. Germline V CDR1 and CDR2: SGHRS, YFSETQ. Here the CDR3 reads CASSWAGTNSPLHF. CDR3 in DNA: TGCGCCAGCAGCTGGGCAGGCACAAATTCACCCCTCCACTTT.

The genes are TRBV6-5 and TRBJ2-7; D gene unclear. From germline, CDR1 is MNHEY and CDR2 SVGAGI. V gave up 2 bases and J gave up 4 bases, with 9 bases separating them. This CDR3 comprises 13 residues. The CDR3 coding sequence is TGTGCCAGCAGTTACAGTTTAGGTTACGAGCAGTACTTC. Its translation is CASSYSLGYEQYF.

This clonotype showed up just a few times. The chain employs TRBV4-3 and TRBJ2-1; D is uncertain. Trimming removed 0 bases at V and 0 bases at J, with 9 bases between. Germline CDR1 and CDR2: LGHNA and YSLEER. The CDR3 contains 16 residues. The CDR3 spells CASSQETASSYNEQFF. The DNA of the CDR3 is TGCGCCAGCAGCCAAGAGACTGCCAGCTCCTACAATGAGCAGTTCTTC.

The chain recombines TRBV12-3 or TRBV12-4 with TRBJ2-3; the D gene is possibly TRBD1 (5 bases). Trimming removed 5 bases from V and 0 bases from J, with 9 bases in between. The CDR3 spans 14 residues. CDR3 nucleotide sequence: TGTGCCAGCAGTCACGACAGCAGCACAGATACGCAGTATTTT. Amino acid sequence: CASSHDSSTDTQYF.

The V and J genes are TRBV30 and TRBJ1-1; 11 bases match TRBD1. CDR1 is GTSNPN and CDR2 is SVGIG in the germline V gene (reference sequence). Germline trimming cut 5 bases from V and 6 bases from J; bases unmatched to any gene: 5. This CDR3 is built from 13 residues. The DNA of the CDR3 is TGTGCCTGGGGGACAGGGGGGTGGTCTGAAGCTTTCTTT. This codes for CAWGTGGWSEAFF.

This clonotype appeared a few times. V gene TRBV3-1 combines with J gene TRBJ1-4; D might be TRBD1 (6 bases). Germline loops: CDR1 LGHDT, CDR2 YNNKEL (reference sequence). The CDR3 runs to 13 residues. Trimming left V 4 bases short and J 10 bases short, with 13 bases between. In nucleotides, the CDR3 is TGTGCCAGCAGCCCCTCGGGGGGCGGAAAACTGTTTTTT. Residues: CASSPSGGGKLFF.

This clonotype was seen a few times. J is TRBJ2-3 and V is TRBV12-3 or TRBV12-4; D might be TRBD2 (6 bases). This CDR3 is built from 11 residues. The V gene lost 1 base and the J gene lost 14 bases, with 10 bases spanning the gap. DNA of the CDR3: TGTGCCAGCAGTTTAGGGGGGGACGTGTATTTT. It yields the protein CASSLGGDVYF.

V usage is TRBV4-2 and J usage is TRBJ2-5; the match to TRBD2 covers 9 bases. The V gene's germline CDR1 is LGHNA and CDR2 YNFKEQ. V shed 4 bases and J 5 bases; nucleotides not matched to a gene: 11. The CDR3 is 16 residues long. In DNA form, the CDR3 reads TGTGCCAGCAGCCCTGGGGTAGCGGGGGTATATGAGACCCAGTACTTC. Encoded protein: CASSPGVAGVYETQYF.

In this sample, this clonotype turned up many times. The chain joins TRBV29-1 to TRBJ2-3; D is possibly TRBD1 (5 bases). This CDR3 contains 14 residues. Germline lookup yields CDR1 SQVTM and CDR2 ANQGSEA. Trimming shortened V by 6 bases and J by 0 bases, and 13 bases separated the two germline ends. This chain's CDR3 is CSVAQDRSTDTQYF. CDR3 bases: TGCAGCGTGGCACAGGATCGTAGCACAGATACGCAGTATTTT.

The CDR3 DNA follows: TGTGCCAGCAGCGTAGCCCCCTTCTACACCGGGGAGCTGTTTTTT. Protein sequence: CASSVAPFYTGELFF. V gene TRBV9 combines with J gene TRBJ2-2, with no clear D. CDR1 SGDLS and CDR2 YYNGEE come from the germline V gene. This CDR3 region has 15 residues. V was clipped by 0 bases and J by 3 bases, with 9 bases between them.

In its sample, this clonotype was seen a few times. The chain joins TRBV24-1 to TRBJ2-2; D might be TRBD2 (6 bases). The V and J ends lost 3 bases and 7 bases respectively, with 11 bases between them. Germline V gene sequence: CDR1 KGHDR, CDR2 SFDVKD. CDR3 length equals 14 residues. The CDR3 DNA reads as TGTGCCACCAGTGATGTCGGGAGTGTCGGGGAGCTGTTTTTT. Translation gives CATSDVGSVGELFF.

The sample holds a few counts of this clonotype. The rearrangement links TRBV12-3 or TRBV12-4 to TRBJ2-1; D is unclear. V lost 0 bases, J lost 3 bases, and 3 bases lay in between. The CDR3 totals 13 residues. The CDR3 DNA is TGTGCCAGCAGTTTAGCTAACTACAATGAGCAGTTCTTC. Translating gives CASSLANYNEQFF.